The TCR beta chain under discussion was sequenced for a study of esophageal squamous cell carcinoma under preoperative chemotherapy. On the study more broadly: Both tumor-infiltrating lymphocytes and peripheral blood T cells were profiled. Study-level points and caveats: After treatment, tumor-infiltrating lymphocytes seemed to come partly from incoming peripheral T cells, not only local changes. After paclitaxel-nedaplatin, abundant clones were more likely to contract than amplify.

This clonotype was seen ten or more times. Its cognate antigen is unknown. In TCRdb, the PCR reads were re-called with MiXCR into one record per CDR3 protein. The data show about 30,000 distinct CDR3 sequences, roughly half seen once. CDR3 length: 12 amino acids. V gave up 0 bases and J gave up 11 bases, with 10 bases separating them. CDR1 and CDR2 from the germline V gene are SGHVS and FNYEAQ. As to time point: before preoperative PTX-NDP chemotherapy. Preoperative chemotherapy with paclitaxel-nedaplatin was given to patients before surgery. The sequence derives from a human donor with esophageal squamous cell carcinoma. The donor label of this sample is uncertain. This chain joins TRBV7-6 and TRBJ2-5, with D perhaps TRBD2 (7 bases). This specimen was taken from a patient given preoperative chemotherapy. CDR3: CASSLAGGQQYF. DNA of the CDR3: TGTGCCAGCAGCTTAGCGGGGGGGCAGCAGTACTTC.